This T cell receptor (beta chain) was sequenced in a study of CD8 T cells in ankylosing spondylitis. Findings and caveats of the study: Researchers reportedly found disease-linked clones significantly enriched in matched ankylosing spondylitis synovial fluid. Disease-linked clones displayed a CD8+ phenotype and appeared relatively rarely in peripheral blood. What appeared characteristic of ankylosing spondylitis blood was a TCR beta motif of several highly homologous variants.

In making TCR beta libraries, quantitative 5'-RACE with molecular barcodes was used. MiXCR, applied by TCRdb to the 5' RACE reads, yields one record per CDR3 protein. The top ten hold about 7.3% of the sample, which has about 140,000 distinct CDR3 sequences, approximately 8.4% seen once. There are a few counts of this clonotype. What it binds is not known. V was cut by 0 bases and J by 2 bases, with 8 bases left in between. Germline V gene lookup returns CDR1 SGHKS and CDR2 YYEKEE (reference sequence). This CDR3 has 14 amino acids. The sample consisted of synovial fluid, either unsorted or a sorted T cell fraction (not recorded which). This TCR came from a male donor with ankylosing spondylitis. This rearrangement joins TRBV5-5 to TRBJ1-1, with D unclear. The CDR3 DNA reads TGTGCCAGCAGCTTGGAAGGATACAACACTGAAGCTTTCTTT. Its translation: CASSLEGYNTEAFF.